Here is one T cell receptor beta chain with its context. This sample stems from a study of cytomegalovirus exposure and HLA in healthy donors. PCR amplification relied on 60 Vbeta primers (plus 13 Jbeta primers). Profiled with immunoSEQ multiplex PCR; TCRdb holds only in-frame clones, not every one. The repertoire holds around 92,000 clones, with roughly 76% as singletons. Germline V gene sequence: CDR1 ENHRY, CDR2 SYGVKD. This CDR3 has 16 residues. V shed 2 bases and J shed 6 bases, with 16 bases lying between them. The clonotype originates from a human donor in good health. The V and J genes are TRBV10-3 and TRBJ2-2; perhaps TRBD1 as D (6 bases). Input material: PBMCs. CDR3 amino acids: CAISERGTGRAGELFF. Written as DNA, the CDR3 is TGTGCCATCAGTGAGAGGGGAACAGGGCGAGCCGGGGAGCTGTTTTTT.